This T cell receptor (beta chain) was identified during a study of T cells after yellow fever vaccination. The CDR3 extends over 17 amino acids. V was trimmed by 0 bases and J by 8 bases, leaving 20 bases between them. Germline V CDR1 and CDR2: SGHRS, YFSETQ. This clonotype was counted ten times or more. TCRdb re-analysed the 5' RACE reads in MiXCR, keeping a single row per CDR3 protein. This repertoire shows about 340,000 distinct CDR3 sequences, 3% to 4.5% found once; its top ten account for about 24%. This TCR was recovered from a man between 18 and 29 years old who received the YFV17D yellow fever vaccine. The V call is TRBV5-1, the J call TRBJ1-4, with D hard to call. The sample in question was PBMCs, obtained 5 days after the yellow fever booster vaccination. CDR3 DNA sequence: TGCGCCAGCAGCTTGGGTATCTCGACGGCTCCCGGGGAAAAACTGTTTTTT. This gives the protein CASSLGISTAPGEKLFF.